Reported below is one T cell receptor beta chain. This entry is derived from a study of cytomegalovirus exposure and HLA in healthy donors. Primers included in the PCR were 60 Vbeta and 13 Jbeta primers. Measured with immunoSEQ multiplex PCR; TCRdb has only the in-frame clones, and not every one. This table holds 120,000 to 150,000 clones, about 78% found once. V gave up 5 bases and J gave up 1 base, with 15 bases separating them. The CDR3 has 15 amino acids. CDR1 is GTSNPN and CDR2 is SVGIG in the germline V gene (reference sequence). The V call is TRBV30, the J call TRBJ1-3; D is unclear. This TCR was sampled from a man between 18 and 29 years old in good health and CMV-seronegative. The sample taken for sequencing was PBMCs. The chain's CDR3 is CAWAPGSGSGNTIYF. The CDR3 DNA reads TGTGCCTGGGCCCCGGGGTCCGGGTCTGGAAACACCATATATTTT.